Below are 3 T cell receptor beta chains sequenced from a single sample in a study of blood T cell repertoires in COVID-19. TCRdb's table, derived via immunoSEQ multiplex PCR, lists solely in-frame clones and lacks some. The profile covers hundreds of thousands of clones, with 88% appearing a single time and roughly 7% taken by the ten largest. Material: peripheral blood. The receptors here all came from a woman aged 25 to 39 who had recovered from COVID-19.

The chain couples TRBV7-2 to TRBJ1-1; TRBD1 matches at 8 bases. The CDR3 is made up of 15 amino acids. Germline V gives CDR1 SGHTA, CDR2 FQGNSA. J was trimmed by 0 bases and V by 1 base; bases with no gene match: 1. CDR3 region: CASSLGQGMNTEAFF. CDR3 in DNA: TGTGCCAGCAGCTTAGGACAGGGGATGAACACTGAAGCTTTCTTT.

CDR3 protein: CASSPWGGRQETQYF. The CDR3 DNA sequence: TGCGCCAGCAGCCCATGGGGGGGGCGTCAAGAGACCCAGTACTTC. The chain joins TRBV5-1 to TRBJ2-5; D might be TRBD2 (7 bases). CDR3 length: 15 residues. The V gene lost 4 bases and the J gene lost 2 bases, with 15 bases spanning the gap. The germline CDR1 and CDR2 sequences are SGHRS and YFSETQ.

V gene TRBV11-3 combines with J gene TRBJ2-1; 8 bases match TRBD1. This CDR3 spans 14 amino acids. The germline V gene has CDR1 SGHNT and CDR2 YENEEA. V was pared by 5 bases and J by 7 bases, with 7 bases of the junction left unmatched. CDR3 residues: CASSPDRGRNEQFF. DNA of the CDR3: TGTGCCAGCAGCCCAGACAGGGGTAGGAATGAGCAGTTCTTC.